This T cell receptor (beta chain) was profiled in a study of blood T cell repertoires in COVID-19. Turning to the study itself: Whether acute or convalescent, the COVID-19 samples came from the United States, Italy and Spain.

This clone was observed once. As originally analysed: Estimates of nucleated cell counts were drawn from the amplification of reference gene primers. Profiled with immunoSEQ multiplex PCR; TCRdb holds only in-frame clones, not every one. That table furnishes V, J and clone size, whereas the DNA furnished D and trimming. The repertoire holds about 350,000 clones, with roughly 90% as singletons. V lost 5 bases to trimming and J lost 5 bases, with 10 bases between them. The length of the CDR3 is 14 residues. CDR1 is MNHEY and CDR2 is SVGAGI in the germline V gene. The source of this sequence is a woman aged 25 to 39 who had been exposed to COVID-19. The chain has TRBV6-5 and TRBJ1-6; TRBD1 might be the D (6 bases). What was sequenced was PBMCs or T cells enriched from blood (not recorded which). The CDR3 here is CASSHRDNNSPLHF. The CDR3 nucleotides are TGTGCCAGCAGTCACCGGGACAATAATTCACCCCTCCACTTT.